The text below deals with one T cell receptor (beta chain). Its antigen is as yet unknown. The sample is drawn from a study of cytomegalovirus exposure and HLA in healthy donors. Study at large: Earlier findings included about 120 million unique TCR beta sequences obtained from about 179 million T cells. A data release that came early held tens of millions of unique TCRs from HLA-typed donors.

Study findings and constraints: The likely explanation for a cluster of highly shared sequence variants was sequencing artifact.

With 60 Vbeta and 13 Jbeta primers, the PCR was carried out. Repertoires were generated with immunoSEQ multiplex PCR, while TCRdb's copy carries only in-frame clones and drops some. The sample records 150,000 or so clones, around nine tenths being singletons. V was clipped by 5 bases and J by 3 bases, with 10 bases between them. CDR3 length: 14 residues. CDR1 LGHNA and CDR2 YNFKEQ come from the germline V gene. The source material was PBMCs. The rearrangement joins TRBV4-2 to TRBJ2-2; no reliable D call. The receptor comes from a woman aged 18-29 years in good health and CMV-seronegative. Written as DNA, the CDR3 is TGTGCCAGCAGCGTAGAGGCCGACACCGGGGAGCTGTTTTTT. This codes for CASSVEADTGELFF.